The subject of this entry is one T cell receptor beta chain. This CDR3 spans 12 amino acids. The V gene's germline CDR1 is MNHEY and CDR2 SMNVEV (reference sequence). V was pared by 6 bases and J by 4 bases, with 9 bases between. The data are from a study of blood T cells in healthy people across ages. A second PCR, run for roughly 7 to 11 cycles, used a sample-barcoded 5' primer plus a J-beta primer mix. Each TCR beta cDNA got a 12-nucleotide random molecular identifier. Using its own MiXCR run on the 5' RACE reads, TCRdb lists one record per CDR3 protein. Of about 640,000 distinct CDR3 sequences in the sample, roughly three fifths were seen once. Each sample provided at least 6 micrograms of extracted total RNA.

The sample was blood. The rearrangement uses TRBV27 and TRBJ1-2; D perhaps matches TRBD1 (6 bases). This TCR derives from a man aged 55 to 70 in good health. CDR3 sequence: CASRRGSYGYTF. CDR3 sequence (DNA): TGTGCCAGCAGAAGGGGGTCCTATGGCTACACCTTC.